The 5 T cell receptor beta chains in this list originate from one sample, sequenced in a study of blood T cell repertoires in COVID-19. TCRdb keeps only in-frame clones here, not all; method: immunoSEQ multiplex PCR. The sample includes about 230,000 clones, approximately 83% of them seen just once. Input material: peripheral blood. These TCRs come from a woman between 45 and 60 years old with acute or convalescent COVID-19.

This clone was counted once. This chain connects TRBV7-9 to TRBJ2-1, with D possibly TRBD1 on 6 matching bases. Germline CDR1 reads SEHNR; CDR2 reads FQNEAQ (reference sequence). The CDR3 spans 14 residues. The V end was cut by 5 bases, the J end by 8 bases, with 16 bases between. The CDR3 loop is CASSQTIGGDEQFF. DNA of the CDR3: TGTGCCAGCAGCCAAACTATTGGGGGCGATGAGCAGTTCTTC.

The CDR3 nucleotides read TGCGCCAGCAGCTTAAAGTTCGGGAGTCCAGATACGCAGTATTTT. This encodes CASSLKFGSPDTQYF. The chain carries TRBV5-1 and TRBJ2-3; TRBD2 might be the D (6 bases). The germline V gene has CDR1 SGHRS and CDR2 YFSETQ. The V end lost 2 bases, the J end lost 4 bases, and 14 bases lay between the germline ends. The CDR3 extends over 15 amino acids.

J is TRBJ2-7 and V is TRBV4-3; the match to TRBD2 covers 9 bases. The CDR3 totals 15 residues. The V gene end was trimmed by 5 bases and the J gene end by 2 bases; junction bases not matched to a gene: 7. CDR1 and CDR2 from the germline V gene are LGHNA and YSLEER. CDR3 coding DNA: TGCGCCAGCAGCGTTCAGCGGGGGGCACCCTACGAGCAGTACTTC. Translating it yields CASSVQRGAPYEQYF.

V gene TRBV27 combines with J gene TRBJ2-7; D might be TRBD1 (5 bases). V was trimmed by 5 bases and J by 2 bases, leaving 16 bases between them. Germline V lookup: CDR1 MNHEY, CDR2 SMNVEV (reference sequence). CDR3 length equals 15 residues. The DNA for the CDR3 is TGTGCCAGCAGTAAAGACAGACCCCCCACCTACGAGCAGTACTTC. It encodes CASSKDRPPTYEQYF.

This chain uses TRBV7-2 with TRBJ1-1, with D unresolved. The CDR3 is 13 amino acids. Germline CDR1 and CDR2: SGHTA and FQGNSA. V gave up 5 bases and J gave up 4 bases, with 11 bases separating them. The CDR3 loop is CASSPGRSTEAFF. CDR3 nucleotide sequence: TGTGCCAGCAGCCCGGGTCGGAGCACTGAAGCTTTCTTT.